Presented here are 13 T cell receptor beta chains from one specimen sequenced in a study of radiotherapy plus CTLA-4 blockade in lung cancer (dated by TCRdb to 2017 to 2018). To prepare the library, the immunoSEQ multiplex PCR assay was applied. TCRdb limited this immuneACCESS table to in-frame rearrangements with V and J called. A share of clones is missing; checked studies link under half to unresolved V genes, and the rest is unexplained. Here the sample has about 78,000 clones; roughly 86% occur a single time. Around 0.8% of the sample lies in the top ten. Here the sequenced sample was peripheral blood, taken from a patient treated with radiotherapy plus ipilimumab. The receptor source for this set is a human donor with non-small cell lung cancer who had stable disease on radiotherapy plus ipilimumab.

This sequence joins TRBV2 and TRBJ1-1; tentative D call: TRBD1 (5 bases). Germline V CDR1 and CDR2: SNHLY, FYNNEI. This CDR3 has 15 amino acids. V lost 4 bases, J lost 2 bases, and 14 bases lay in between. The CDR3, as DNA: TGTGCCAGCAGTGGGTCCCGGGACGGCAACACTGAAGCTTTCTTT. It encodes CASSGSRDGNTEAFF.

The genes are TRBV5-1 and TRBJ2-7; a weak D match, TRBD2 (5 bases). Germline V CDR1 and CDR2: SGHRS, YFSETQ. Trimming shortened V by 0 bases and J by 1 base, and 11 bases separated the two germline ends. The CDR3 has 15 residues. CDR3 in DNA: TGCGCCAGCAGCTTGGAAGCGGCGCCGTCCTACGAGCAGTACTTC. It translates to CASSLEAAPSYEQYF.

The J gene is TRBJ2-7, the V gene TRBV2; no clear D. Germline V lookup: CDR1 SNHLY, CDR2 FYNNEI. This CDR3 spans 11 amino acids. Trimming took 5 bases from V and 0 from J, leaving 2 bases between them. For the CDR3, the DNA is TGTGCCAGCAGTCACTCCTACGAGCAGTACTTC. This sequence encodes CASSHSYEQYF.

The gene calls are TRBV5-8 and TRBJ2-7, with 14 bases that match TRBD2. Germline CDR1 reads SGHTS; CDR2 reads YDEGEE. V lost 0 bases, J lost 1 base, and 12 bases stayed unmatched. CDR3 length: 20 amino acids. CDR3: CASSLDARLAGGMRSYEQYF. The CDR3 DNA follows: TGTGCCAGCAGCTTGGATGCAAGACTAGCGGGAGGGATGCGATCCTACGAGCAGTACTTC. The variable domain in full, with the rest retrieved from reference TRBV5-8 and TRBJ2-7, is EAGVTQSPTHLIKTRGQQATLRCSPISGHTSVYWYQQALGLGLQFLLWYDEGEERNRGNFPPRFSGRQFPNYSSELNVNALELEDSALYLCASSLDARLAGGMRSYEQYFGPGTRLTVT.

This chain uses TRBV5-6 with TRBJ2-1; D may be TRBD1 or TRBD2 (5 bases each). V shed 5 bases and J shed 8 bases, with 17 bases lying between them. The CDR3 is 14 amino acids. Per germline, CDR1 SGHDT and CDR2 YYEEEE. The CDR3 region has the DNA TGTGCCAGCAGGGACCTTGGGGGTATCGATGAGCAGTTCTTC. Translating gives CASRDLGGIDEQFF. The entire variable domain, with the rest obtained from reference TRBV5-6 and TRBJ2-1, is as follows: DAGVTQSPTHLIKTRGQQVTLRCSPKSGHDTVSWYQQALGQGPQFIFQYYEEEERQRGNFPDRFSGHQFPNYSSELNVNALLLGDSALYLCASRDLGGIDEQFFGPGTRLTVL.

The CDR3 coding sequence is TGTGCCAGCAGATTGACTAGCGGGAAGGGCGGGGAGCTGTTTTTT. It yields the protein CASRLTSGKGGELFF. This chain links TRBV5-4 with TRBJ2-2, with 11 bases lining up with TRBD2. V shed 5 bases and J 7 bases; nucleotides not matched to a gene: 7. The CDR3 consists of 15 residues. Germline CDR1 reads SGHNT; CDR2 reads YYREEE (reference sequence).

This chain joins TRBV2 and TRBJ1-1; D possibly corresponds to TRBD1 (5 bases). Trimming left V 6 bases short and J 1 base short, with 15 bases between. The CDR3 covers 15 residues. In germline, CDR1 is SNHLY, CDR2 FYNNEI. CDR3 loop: CASRGDSLGNTEAFF. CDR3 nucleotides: TGTGCCAGCAGGGGGGACTCCCTCGGGAACACTGAAGCTTTCTTT.

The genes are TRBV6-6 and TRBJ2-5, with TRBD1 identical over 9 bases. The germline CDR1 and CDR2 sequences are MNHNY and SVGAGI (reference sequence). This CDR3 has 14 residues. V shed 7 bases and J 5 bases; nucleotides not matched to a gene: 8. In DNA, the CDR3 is TGTGCCAGCACCCCAGGACAGGGGAGGGAGACCCAGTACTTC. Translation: CASTPGQGRETQYF.

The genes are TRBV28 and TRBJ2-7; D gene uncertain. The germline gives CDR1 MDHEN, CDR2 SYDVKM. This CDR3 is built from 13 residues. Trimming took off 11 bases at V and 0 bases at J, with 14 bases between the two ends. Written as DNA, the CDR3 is TGTGCCTCGTGGGCAGGTTCCTCCTACGAGCAGTACTTC. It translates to CASWAGSSYEQYF.

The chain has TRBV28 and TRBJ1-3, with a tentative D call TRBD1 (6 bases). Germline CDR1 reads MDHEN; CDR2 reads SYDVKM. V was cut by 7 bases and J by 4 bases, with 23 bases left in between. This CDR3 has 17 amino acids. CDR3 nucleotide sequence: TGTGCCAGCAAGTCCACCGAGGGGACAAGAAGGGGAAACACCATATATTTT. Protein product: CASKSTEGTRRGNTIYF.

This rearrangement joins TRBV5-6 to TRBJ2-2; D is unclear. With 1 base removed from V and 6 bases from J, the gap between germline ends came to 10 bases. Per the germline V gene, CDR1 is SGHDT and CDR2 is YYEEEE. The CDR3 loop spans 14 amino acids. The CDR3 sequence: CASSLSGIPGELFF. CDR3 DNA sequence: TGTGCCAGCAGCTTGTCAGGAATCCCCGGGGAGCTGTTTTTT.

CDR3 coding DNA: TGTGCCAGTAGTATCGCAGGGGCTTACACAGATACGCAGTATTTT. It codes for CASSIAGAYTDTQYF. The chain joins TRBV19 to TRBJ2-3; a weak D match, TRBD1 (6 bases). V was clipped by 3 bases and J by 2 bases, with 12 bases between them. From germline, CDR1 is LNHDA and CDR2 SQIVND (reference sequence). The CDR3 extends over 15 amino acids. The variable domain in full, completed from reference TRBV19 and TRBJ2-3, reads DGGITQSPKYLFRKEGQNVTLSCEQNLNHDAMYWYRQDPGQGLRLIYYSQIVNDFQKGDIAEGYSVSREKKESFPLTVTSAQKNPTAFYLCASSIAGAYTDTQYFGPGTRLTVL.

The CDR3 DNA follows: TGTGCCAGCAGGGCGATTGATGGAAACACCATATATTTT. As protein: CASRAIDGNTIYF. The rearrangement links TRBV7-8 to TRBJ1-3; unclear D gene. The V gene lost 6 bases and the J gene lost 3 bases, with 9 bases spanning the gap. In germline, CDR1 is SGHVS, CDR2 FQNEAQ. The CDR3 totals 13 residues.